One and the same sample provided the 22 T cell receptor beta chains below, sequenced in a study of cytomegalovirus exposure and HLA in healthy donors. PCR was performed using 60 Vbeta and 13 Jbeta primers. Here immunoSEQ multiplex PCR was the method, and the copy in TCRdb shows in-frame clones only, minus some. Of about 140,000 clones in the sample, over 75% are singletons; the top ten hold 0.4% to 0.55%. Sequencing was performed on PBMCs. All receptors come from a woman aged 40 to 50 in good health and CMV-seronegative.

This clone was picked up a small number of times. The gene calls are TRBV7-9 and TRBJ2-1, with D possibly TRBD2 on 6 matching bases. V shed 4 bases and J shed 6 bases, with 7 bases lying between them. This CDR3 contains 12 residues. Germline lookup yields CDR1 SEHNR and CDR2 FQNEAQ (reference sequence). The CDR3 coding sequence is TGTGCCAGCAGCTGGGACTCCAATGAGCAGTTCTTC. It encodes CASSWDSNEQFF. The complete variable domain, with remaining parts taken from reference TRBV7-9 and TRBJ2-1, reads DTGVSQNPRHKITKRGQNVTFRCDPISEHNRLYWYRQTLGQGPEFLTYFQNEAQLEKSRLLSDRFSAERPKGSFSTLEIQRTEQGDSAMYLCASSWDSNEQFFGPGTRLTVL.

The V and J genes are TRBV7-6 and TRBJ2-7, with 10 bases lining up with TRBD1. V lost 8 bases and J lost 5; bases outside the gene matches: 9. This CDR3 comprises 14 residues. CDR1 and CDR2 (germline): SGHVS, FNYEAQ. CDR3 amino acids: CASPSGTGVDEQYF. The CDR3 nucleotides are TGTGCCAGCCCTTCCGGGACAGGGGTAGACGAGCAGTACTTC. The entire variable domain, with the rest obtained from reference TRBV7-6 and TRBJ2-7, is as follows: GAGVSQSPRYKVTKRGQDVALRCDPISGHVSLYWYRQALGQGPEFLTYFNYEAQQDKSGLPNDRFSAERPEGSISTLTIQRTEQRDSAMYRCASPSGTGVDEQYFGPGTRLTVT.

The rearrangement joins TRBV30 to TRBJ1-2; D is unclear. CDR1 is GTSNPN and CDR2 is SVGIG in the germline V gene (reference sequence). Trimming left V 0 bases short and J 10 bases short, with 9 bases between. CDR3 length: 11 amino acids. This CDR3 is CAWSVRQAYTF. Written as DNA, the CDR3 is TGTGCCTGGAGTGTACGGCAGGCCTACACCTTC.

The chain carries TRBV30 and TRBJ1-4; D gene uncertain. V was cut by 1 base and J by 10 bases, with 16 bases left in between. The CDR3 is 14 amino acids. Germline CDR1 and CDR2: GTSNPN and SVGIG (reference sequence). The CDR3 DNA follows: TGTGCCTGGAGTGAGGGCGGAGGCCGAGCAAAACTGTTTTTT. It specifies CAWSEGGGRAKLFF.

The chain links TRBV30 to TRBJ2-1, with TRBD2 matching 12 bases. From germline, CDR1 is GTSNPN and CDR2 SVGIG (reference sequence). With 6 bases clipped from V and 0 bases from J, the junction kept 12 bases outside the gene matches. This CDR3 is built from 18 residues. As DNA, the CDR3 is TGTGCCTGCCTGTATGGGACTAGCGGGCGTAGCTCCTACAATGAGCAGTTCTTC. It encodes CACLYGTSGRSSYNEQFF.

The CDR3 DNA sequence: TGTGCCAGCAGCTTAGCCGGGACAGCAACTAATGAAAAACTGTTTTTT. This encodes CASSLAGTATNEKLFF. This chain joins TRBV7-2 and TRBJ1-4, with 7 bases matching TRBD1. The junction had 1 base not matched to a gene; V was cut back by 0 bases and J by 0 bases. This CDR3 is 16 amino acids long. In germline, CDR1 is SGHTA, CDR2 FQGNSA.

V and J are TRBV5-1 and TRBJ1-5; D might be TRBD1 (6 bases). V lost 1 base and J lost 6, with 14 bases in between. Germline CDR1 reads SGHRS; CDR2 reads YFSETQ. This CDR3 region has 15 residues. Here the CDR3 DNA reads TGCGCCAGCAGCTTGTTCCCAGGGGCTGGTCAGCCCCAGCATTTT. Translated, it gives CASSLFPGAGQPQHF.

The rearrangement uses TRBV2 and TRBJ2-7; D uncertain. Germline V lookup: CDR1 SNHLY, CDR2 FYNNEI. This CDR3 is 11 amino acids long. The V end lost 5 bases, the J end lost 3 bases, and 5 bases lay between the germline ends. The CDR3 DNA reads as TGTGCCAGCAGTTCTTACTACGAGCAGTACTTC. Translating gives CASSSYYEQYF.

This chain links TRBV9 with TRBJ2-2, with TRBD2 matching 7 bases. Unmatched junction bases numbered 8, after V lost 2 bases and J lost 7 bases. The CDR3 totals 15 residues. Germline CDR1 SGDLS, CDR2 YYNGEE. The CDR3 nucleotides are TGTGCCAGCAGCGTTGAAGCGGGGCTACACGGGGAGCTGTTTTTT. It encodes CASSVEAGLHGELFF.

V usage is TRBV5-1 and J usage is TRBJ2-7, with D maybe TRBD1 (6 bases). The CDR3 is 18 residues long. The V gene lost 7 bases and the J gene lost 2 bases, with 28 bases spanning the gap. Germline lookup yields CDR1 SGHRS and CDR2 YFSETQ. CDR3 sequence: CASSQAESRGWIPYEQYF. In nucleotides, the CDR3 is TGCGCCAGCTCCCAGGCCGAATCCAGGGGCTGGATACCCTACGAGCAGTACTTC.

The chain carries TRBV25-1 and TRBJ2-1; no clear D gene. This CDR3 is built from 14 residues. CDR1 and CDR2 from the germline V gene are MGHDK and SYGVNS. The V end lost 5 bases, the J end lost 0 bases, and 8 bases lay between the germline ends. The CDR3 is CASSFGGSYNEQFF. The CDR3 DNA follows: TGTGCCAGCAGTTTTGGCGGCTCCTACAATGAGCAGTTCTTC.

The chain has TRBV6-1 and TRBJ2-5; 8 positions agree with TRBD2. J lost 5 bases, V lost 3 bases, and 17 bases had no gene match. Germline values: CDR1 MNHNS, CDR2 SASEGT. CDR3 length: 18 residues. This CDR3 is CASSEGLAAGGSGETQYF. CDR3 nucleotide sequence: TGTGCCAGCAGTGAGGGGCTTGCGGCGGGAGGATCGGGGGAGACCCAGTACTTC.

J is TRBJ1-1 and V is TRBV28; D not resolved. V lost 2 bases, J lost 1 base, and 11 bases lay in between. The CDR3 covers 15 residues. Germline V gene sequence: CDR1 MDHEN, CDR2 SYDVKM. This CDR3 reads CASSLRRAWNTEAFF. DNA for the CDR3: TGTGCCAGCAGTTTACGGAGGGCTTGGAACACTGAAGCTTTCTTT.

In this sample, this clone turned up a few times. V gene TRBV5-6 combines with J gene TRBJ2-7; 8 bases line up with TRBD1. CDR1 SGHDT and CDR2 YYEEEE come from the germline V gene. This CDR3 has 14 residues. V lost 5 bases and J lost 3; bases outside the gene matches: 7. CDR3 coding DNA: TGTGCCAGCAGTTTCGGGACAGGTGGCTACGAGCAGTACTTC. It is translated as CASSFGTGGYEQYF. The whole variable domain, filled in from reference TRBV5-6 and TRBJ2-7, reads DAGVTQSPTHLIKTRGQQVTLRCSPKSGHDTVSWYQQALGQGPQFIFQYYEEEERQRGNFPDRFSGHQFPNYSSELNVNALLLGDSALYLCASSFGTGGYEQYFGPGTRLTVT.

The V call is TRBV10-3, the J call TRBJ2-7; TRBD2 matches at 10 bases. This CDR3 contains 15 residues. Trimming cost V 3 bases and J 6 bases; bases outside gene matches: 8. Per germline, CDR1 ENHRY and CDR2 SYGVKD. CDR3 nucleotide sequence: TGTGCCATCAGTGAAACTCTGGGACTAGCGAGCGAGCAGTACTTC. Amino acids: CAISETLGLASEQYF.

In this sample, this clone turned up once. This sequence joins TRBV11-3 and TRBJ1-5; tentatively, D is TRBD1 (6 bases). The CDR3 has 13 residues. The V and J ends lost 5 bases and 3 bases respectively, with 8 bases between them. CDR1 is SGHNT and CDR2 is YENEEA in the germline V gene. This chain's CDR3 is CASSRQANQPQHF. For the CDR3, the DNA is TGTGCCAGCAGCCGACAGGCCAATCAGCCCCAGCATTTT.

This chain uses TRBV28 with TRBJ2-7; 9 bases match TRBD2. This CDR3 is 18 amino acids long. The ends lost 5 bases at V and 0 bases at J; junction bases unmatched: 14. Germline V gene lookup returns CDR1 MDHEN and CDR2 SYDVKM. The CDR3 DNA sequence: TGTGCCAGCAGTCCCCAGGTGAGAAATAGCGGGAGCTCCTACGAGCAGTACTTC. Protein sequence: CASSPQVRNSGSSYEQYF.

Concerning this clone: One end of the junction fails to match germline, which may point to a read error. J is TRBJ1-2 and V is TRBV7-9, with 8 bases identical to TRBD1. The CDR3 is made up of 13 amino acids. The germline CDR1 and CDR2 sequences are SEHNR and FQNEAQ (reference sequence). The CDR3 nucleotides are TGTTCCAGCAGTACGACAGGGGAGAACGGCTACACCTTC. This codes for CSSSTTGENGYTF.

V and J are TRBV2 and TRBJ2-5; D remains unclear. The end of the DNA aligns better with TRBJ2-7, so the J call may be wrong. CDR3 size: 11 residues. CDR1 is SNHLY, CDR2 FYNNEI, per germline. The CDR3: CASSPFYEQYF. The CDR3 DNA reads as TGTGCCAGCAGCCCTTTCTACGAGCAGTACTTC.

As concerns this clone: This specimen includes other DNA sequences encoding the same CDR3. The chain uses TRBV6-1 and TRBJ2-7; TRBD2 agrees at 16 bases. J gave up 4 bases and V 5 bases, and 2 bases lay outside the gene matches. This CDR3 is 15 amino acids long. Per germline, CDR1 MNHNS and CDR2 SASEGT. CDR3 DNA sequence: TGTGCCAGCAGTTCGGGACTAGCGGGAGGGTACGAGCAGTACTTC. This encodes CASSSGLAGGYEQYF.

The gene calls are TRBV5-1 and TRBJ1-1, with 7 bases aligning to TRBD1. CDR1 and CDR2 (germline): SGHRS, YFSETQ. V was pared by 4 bases and J by 5 bases, with 8 bases of the junction left unmatched. This CDR3 has 14 residues. The CDR3 sequence: CASSERQGGTEAFF. CDR3 coding DNA: TGCGCCAGCAGCGAGAGACAGGGTGGAACTGAAGCTTTCTTT.

This sequence joins TRBV9 and TRBJ2-5; 15 bases are a match to TRBD2. The CDR3 spans 17 residues. After removal of 4 bases from V and 2 bases from J, the junction contained 6 bases not matched to a gene. Germline V gene data show CDR1 as SGDLS and CDR2 as YYNGEE. CDR3 coding DNA: TGTGCCAGCAGCAGAGGACTAGCGGGAGGGCCGCAAGAGACCCAGTACTTC. Amino acid sequence: CASSRGLAGGPQETQYF.